These 8 T cell receptor beta chains were all obtained from the same sample, sequenced in a study of T-cell memory formation after mild COVID-19. TCRdb re-analysed the 5' RACE reads in MiXCR, keeping a single row per CDR3 protein. This table has approximately 580,000 distinct CDR3 sequences, over 20% appearing once. Material: PBMCs or a T cell subset sorted from them (not recorded which). These receptor sequences come from an adult woman who had mild COVID-19 (a few samples of this study predate the infection). Cell type and time point are not known.

There are a few counts of this clonotype. The chain uses TRBV20-1 and TRBJ2-7; weak D call: TRBD1 (6 bases). V was clipped by 0 bases and J by 4 bases, with 13 bases between them. The CDR3 runs 14 residues. Per the germline V gene, CDR1 is DFQATT and CDR2 is SNEGSKA (reference sequence). The CDR3 DNA reads as TGCAGTGCTAGAGATGGGGGCACCTCATACGAGCAGTACTTC. It codes for CSARDGGTSYEQYF.

The V gene is TRBV5-1, the J gene TRBJ1-4, with no clear D. The CDR3 is 13 amino acids. V was clipped by 0 bases and J by 8 bases, with 8 bases between them. Germline CDR1 SGHRS, CDR2 YFSETQ. The CDR3 reads CASSLGFEEKLFF. CDR3 coding DNA: TGCGCCAGCAGCTTGGGCTTCGAGGAAAAACTGTTTTTT.

The V call is TRBV5-1, the J call TRBJ2-7, with D possibly matching TRBD2 (5 bases). The CDR3 totals 16 residues. V shed 0 bases and J shed 0 bases, with 13 bases lying between them. Germline CDR1 reads SGHRS; CDR2 reads YFSETQ. The CDR3 loop is CASSLAEGRSSYEQYF. In nucleotides, the CDR3 is TGCGCCAGCAGCTTGGCCGAGGGTAGGAGCTCCTACGAGCAGTACTTC.

This clonotype was picked up many times. In DNA form, the CDR3 reads TGTGCCACCAGCGCGCAGCGGGGGGAATCATATGAGCAGTTCTTC. Translated, it gives CATSAQRGESYEQFF. The chain joins TRBV15 to TRBJ2-1; 9 nucleotides line up with TRBD2. The junction had 10 bases not matched to a gene; V was cut back by 5 bases and J by 8 bases. The germline gives CDR1 LNHNV, CDR2 YYDKDF (reference sequence). The CDR3 covers 15 residues.

V is TRBV11-2 and J is TRBJ2-6, with 14 bases identical to TRBD2. The germline V gene has CDR1 SGHAT and CDR2 FQNNGV. The trim removed 0 bases at V and 0 bases at J, leaving 10 bases unmatched. This CDR3 spans 22 amino acids. DNA of the CDR3: TGTGCCAGCAGCTTAGATGCCTGGACTAGCGGGGGGATCCTCTCTGGGGCCAACGTCCTGACTTTC. This encodes CASSLDAWTSGGILSGANVLTF. Looking up the rest from reference TRBV11-2 and TRBJ2-6 gives the full variable domain: EAGVAQSPRYKIIEKRQSVAFWCNPISGHATLYWYQQILGQGPKLLIQFQNNGVVDDSQLPKDRFSAERLKGVDSTLKIQPAKLEDSAVYLCASSLDAWTSGGILSGANVLTFGAGSRLTVL.

The chain carries TRBV27 and TRBJ2-5; TRBD1 agrees at 7 bases. With 6 bases clipped from V and 2 bases from J, the junction kept 6 bases outside the gene matches. The CDR3 extends over 14 amino acids. Germline V gene sequence: CDR1 MNHEY, CDR2 SMNVEV (reference sequence). Here the CDR3 reads CASRPEGQQETQYF. The CDR3 bases are TGTGCCAGCAGACCTGAGGGACAGCAAGAGACCCAGTACTTC.

This clonotype was counted a few times. The chain has TRBV19 and TRBJ1-1; D ambiguous. CDR1 LNHDA and CDR2 SQIVND come from the germline V gene (reference sequence). The CDR3 has 12 residues. V dropped 3 bases and J dropped 4 bases, with 6 bases sitting between them. The CDR3 bases are TGTGCCAGTAGTATCCCCAGCACTGAAGCTTTCTTT. Residues: CASSIPSTEAFF. Together with reference TRBV19 and TRBJ1-1, the CDR3 gives the full variable domain: DGGITQSPKYLFRKEGQNVTLSCEQNLNHDAMYWYRQDPGQGLRLIYYSQIVNDFQKGDIAEGYSVSREKKESFPLTVTSAQKNPTAFYLCASSIPSTEAFFGQGTRLTVV.

This clonotype has ten or more counts. The chain couples TRBV5-1 to TRBJ2-7, with D perhaps TRBD2 (5 bases). V lost 4 bases and J lost 1, with 18 bases in between. The CDR3 runs to 16 residues. CDR1 and CDR2 (germline): SGHRS, YFSETQ. The CDR3 protein is CASSPAGLKGSYEQYF. CDR3 DNA sequence: TGCGCCAGCAGCCCTGCTGGACTCAAAGGGTCCTACGAGCAGTACTTC.